Listed here is a single T cell receptor beta chain. What this receptor recognizes is not known. Base-call qualities are not available, and no considerably larger clone is one nucleotide away. Healthy HIV-negative adults with no recently reported acute infections or vaccinations were included as donors. All donors were Caucasian adults living in Nashville, Tennessee, USA. CD4+ T cells were enriched by magnetic negative selection, after which naive cells were positively selected on CD45RA and the negative fraction was taken as the memory subset. Blood was obtained by leukapheresis, after which PBMCs were separated by Ficoll-Histopaque density gradient centrifugation and cryopreserved in liquid nitrogen vapor phase. Analytical flow cytometry was used to check the purity and quantity of each magnetically sorted T cell population. Each sorted fraction had its genomic DNA isolated and then quantified by UV absorbance on a Nanodrop 2000c.

The data were obtained in a study of shared clonotypes between healthy human individuals (dated by TCRdb to the early 2020s). As for the study more broadly: A couple of women and three men aged 18 to 49 years were included in the cohort. Each donor's leukapheresis produced roughly between roughly 0.85 and 9 billion PBMCs. Libraries were prepared and TCR repertoires were sequenced by different laboratories using diverse techniques, in order to increase sequencing depth and limit assay-specific biases. For each donor, CD4 naive and CD4 memory were each run on three plates, CD8 naive on two plates, and CD8 memory on one plate. Blood TCR repertoires of a handful of healthy adults were deeply sequenced to estimate repertoire size and the extent of clonotype sharing between individuals. What the work shows at the level of the full study, not this receptor alone: Only blood was sampled, and tissue TCR repertoires likely differ from those in blood. Rarefaction of sorted-subset datasets indicated incomplete sequencing despite the large sequencing depth. When a few donors were compared, the shared fraction of clonotypes was 5% to 6.5% for naive CD4, less than 4% for naive CD8, 2.3% for memory CD4, and about 0.36% for memory CD8. The small number of donors limited the genetic and exposure-history diversity represented. Compared with non-shared clonotypes, the clonotypes found in all four sorted-subset donors had higher generation probabilities. Estimated clonotype richness was generally larger for naive than for memory subsets. Pairwise subsampling led to the expectation that sequencing depth would affect the degree of clonotype sharing among donors.

Using the deep immunoSEQ assay, TCR CDR3 regions were amplified from genomic DNA by multiplex PCR. Extracted genomic DNA from each cell subset was spread evenly across all wells of several immunoSEQ 96-well plates, with each plate serving as a replicate. For sorted subsets, approximately 200 ng of genomic DNA, equivalent to about 30,000 T cell genomes, went into each replicate PCR. Purified libraries were quantified with a Qubit 3.0 fluorometer, sized on a Bioanalyzer 2100, and re-quantified with the KAPA Library Quantification kit. Every immunoSEQ 96-well plate was sequenced on a separate single-read 150-cycle Illumina NextSeq 550 flow cell. Per the source publication's procedure: The immunoSEQ output contained only junctional sequences without quality scores, so filtering could not match that applied to full-length reads. Sequences were annotated with PyIR, a Python wrapper for IgBLAST v1.9, and V/J genes and CDR3 were assigned using IMGT germline references. Reads were removed for weak V/J assignments (E-value above 1e-6), missing CDR3, stop codons, out-of-frame junctions, or ambiguous translated residues. V3J clonotypes were defined by identical inferred V gene, J gene, and CDR3 amino acid sequence. Percentage overlap between repertoires was computed as shared unique clonotypes divided by the size of the smaller repertoire. Three approaches were used to assess repertoire richness: RTK rarefaction, the Chao1 estimator, and Recon v2.1 estimates of unobserved clonotypes. OLGA was used to compute generation probabilities for all TCRbeta clonotypes that the gDNA method yielded from a handful of donors. The immuneACCESS repertoire file appears here via TCRdb, limited to in-frame rearrangements. These files lack a portion of the clones; in checked studies, under half of the deficit traces to unresolved V genes, and the cause of the others is not known. Clone size and the V and J calls come from that table; the DNA yielded D and trimming. Present in this sample are 2,100,000 or so clones, almost 96% of which were seen just once. The ten largest clones capture roughly 0.13% of the sample.

V lost 7 bases and J lost 6 bases; the stretch between them is 11 bases long. CDR1 and CDR2 are drawn from the germline V gene: MNHNS, SASEGT. CDR3 length: 12 amino acids, cysteine to phenylalanine. Solely the CDR3 DNA is kept, with 36 bases framed from the first base. This chain is built from TRBV6-1 and TRBJ2-3, with the D gene call left open. The origin of this receptor is a young man in good health. Specimen: naive CD4+ T cells sorted from blood. The cell subset or site label for this specimen denotes: CD45RA+ positively selected. The DNA sequence follows: TGTGCCAGCAAGCACCAGGCTGATACGCAGTATTTT. It translates to CASKHQADTQYF.